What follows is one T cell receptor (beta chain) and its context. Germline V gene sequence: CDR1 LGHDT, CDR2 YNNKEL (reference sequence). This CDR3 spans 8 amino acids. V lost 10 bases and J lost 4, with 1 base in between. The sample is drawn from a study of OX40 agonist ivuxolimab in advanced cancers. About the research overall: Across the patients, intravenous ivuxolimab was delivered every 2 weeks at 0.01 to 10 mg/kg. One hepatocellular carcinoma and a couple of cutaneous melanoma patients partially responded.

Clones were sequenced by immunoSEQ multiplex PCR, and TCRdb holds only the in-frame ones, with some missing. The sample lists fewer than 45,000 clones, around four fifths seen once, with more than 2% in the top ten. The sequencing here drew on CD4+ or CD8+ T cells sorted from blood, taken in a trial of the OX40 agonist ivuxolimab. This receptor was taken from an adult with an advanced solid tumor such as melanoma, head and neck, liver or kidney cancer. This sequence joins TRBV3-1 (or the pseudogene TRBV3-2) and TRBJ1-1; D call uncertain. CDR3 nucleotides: TGTGCCACCACTGAAGCTTTCTTT. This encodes CATTEAFF.